The T cell receptor beta chain described here comes from a study of blood T cell repertoires in COVID-19. For the study at large: The United States, Italy and Spain were the sources of the acute and convalescent COVID-19 samples. Nucleic acid was either cDNA or gDNA, and it came from T cells, B-cell-depleted T cells, or PBMCs.

As originally analysed: Reference gene primer amplification in the assay estimated nucleated cell counts. Clones were sequenced by immunoSEQ multiplex PCR, and TCRdb holds only the in-frame ones, with some missing. That table furnishes V, J and clone size, whereas the DNA furnished D and trimming. The sample shows fewer than 120,000 clones, nearly 80% of them seen only once. Specimen: peripheral blood. The TCR comes from a woman older than 75 with active or convalescent COVID-19.

The CDR3 spells CASSIVGGSGEQFF. CDR3 DNA: TGTGCCAGTAGTATAGTTGGCGGGAGCGGTGAGCAGTTCTTC. The V gene is TRBV19, the J gene TRBJ2-1; 7 bases map to TRBD2. This CDR3 is built from 14 residues. J was trimmed by 9 bases and V by 1 base; bases with no gene match: 6. CDR1 LNHDA and CDR2 SQIVND come from the germline V gene (reference sequence).